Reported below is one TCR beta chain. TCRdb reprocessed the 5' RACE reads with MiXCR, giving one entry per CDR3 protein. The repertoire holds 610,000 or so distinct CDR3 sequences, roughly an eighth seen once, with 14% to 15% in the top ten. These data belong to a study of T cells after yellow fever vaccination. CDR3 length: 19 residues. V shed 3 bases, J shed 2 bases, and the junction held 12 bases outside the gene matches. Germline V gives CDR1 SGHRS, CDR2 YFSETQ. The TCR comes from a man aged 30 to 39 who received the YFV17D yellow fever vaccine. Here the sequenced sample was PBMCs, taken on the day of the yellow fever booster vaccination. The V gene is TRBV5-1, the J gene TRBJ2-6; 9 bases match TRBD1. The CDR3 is CASSSTSGQGGTGANVLTF. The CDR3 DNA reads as TGCGCCAGCAGCTCGACCTCGGGACAGGGCGGGACTGGGGCCAACGTCCTGACTTTC.